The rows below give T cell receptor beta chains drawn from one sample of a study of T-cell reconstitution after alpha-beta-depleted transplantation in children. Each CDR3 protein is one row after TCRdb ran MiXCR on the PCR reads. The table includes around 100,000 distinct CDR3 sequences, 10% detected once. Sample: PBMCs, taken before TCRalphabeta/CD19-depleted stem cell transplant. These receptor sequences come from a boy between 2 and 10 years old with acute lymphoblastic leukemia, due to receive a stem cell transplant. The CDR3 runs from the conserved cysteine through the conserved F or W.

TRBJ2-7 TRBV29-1 CSVRWTGSYEQYF
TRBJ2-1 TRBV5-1 CASSLARDRGPSSYNEQFF
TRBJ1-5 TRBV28 CASSLGVIQPQHF
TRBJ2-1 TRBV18 CASSPSASNEQFF
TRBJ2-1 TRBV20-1 CSARLLQGQYNEQFF
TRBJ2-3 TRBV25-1 CASSERAAWGTDTQYF
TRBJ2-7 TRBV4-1 CASSPGGLDYDEQYF
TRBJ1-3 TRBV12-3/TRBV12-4 CASRDRNSGNTIYF
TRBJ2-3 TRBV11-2 CASTLLTGSRSTDTQYF
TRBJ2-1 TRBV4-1 CASSHSGAYNEQFF
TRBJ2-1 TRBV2 CASSEEVYNEQFF
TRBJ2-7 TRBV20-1 CSARVGGAGYEQYF
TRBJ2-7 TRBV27 CASSLSYGEQYF
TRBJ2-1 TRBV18 CASSPPPGSSYNEQFF
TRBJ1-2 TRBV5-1 CASTKGTEWGYTF
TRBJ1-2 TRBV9 CASSTQLGDHGYTF
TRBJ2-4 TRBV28 CASSPGNGLVSIQYF
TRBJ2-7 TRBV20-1 CSAREDPGPDEQYF
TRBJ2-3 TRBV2 CASSGSITDTQYF
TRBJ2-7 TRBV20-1 CSARSSGGLYEQYF
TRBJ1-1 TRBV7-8 CASSFPQGAAEAFF
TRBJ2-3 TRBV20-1 CSAPMPSPTDTQYF
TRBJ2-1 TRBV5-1 CASSPGLATPNEQFF
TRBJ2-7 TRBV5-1 CASSSDGASPYEQYF
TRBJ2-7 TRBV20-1 CSARVSGHPYEQYF
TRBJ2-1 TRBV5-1 CASSLGRSSYNEQFF
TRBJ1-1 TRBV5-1 CASSSHPEMNTEAFF